What follows are 26 T cell receptor beta chains derived from one specimen sequenced in a study of blood T cell repertoires in COVID-19. The assay was immunoSEQ multiplex PCR, and TCRdb's table has in-frame clones only and misses some. The top ten hold approximately 4% of the sample, which has more than 100,000 clones, around 87% seen once. Source material: peripheral blood. The receptors were gathered from a woman aged 60-75 years with acute or convalescent COVID-19.

The rearrangement joins TRBV6-6 to TRBJ1-2, with TRBD1 as a possible D gene (6 bases). Trimming removed 7 bases from V and 6 bases from J, with 18 bases in between. CDR3 length: 14 residues. Germline V gives CDR1 MNHNY, CDR2 SVGAGI (reference sequence). CDR3 sequence (DNA): TGTGCCAGCAAACAGGACAGCGGCGTTGATGGCTACACCTTC. The encoded protein is CASKQDSGVDGYTF.

About this clone: At one of its ends the junction is not consistent with the germline gene, which may arise from a read error. CDR3 nucleotide sequence: TGTGCCTGGGGGGGCACAGTGTGGAGTTTT. Translating gives CAWGGTVWSF. This rearrangement joins TRBV30 to TRBJ1-3, with D possibly TRBD1 on 6 matching bases. CDR1 is GTSNPN and CDR2 is SVGIG in the germline V gene (reference sequence). This CDR3 comprises 10 residues.

The rearrangement joins TRBV5-1 to TRBJ2-3; 7 bases are a match to TRBD2. This CDR3 has 15 amino acids. V lost 4 bases, J lost 2 bases, and 7 bases stayed unmatched. Germline V CDR1 and CDR2: SGHRS, YFSETQ. The CDR3 coding sequence is TGCGCCAGCAGCAGGGAGGGACCATCCACAGATACGCAGTATTTT. Its translation: CASSREGPSTDTQYF.

The rearrangement joins TRBV9 to TRBJ1-1, with D tentatively TRBD1 (5 bases). The CDR3 runs to 15 residues. Germline lookup yields CDR1 SGDLS and CDR2 YYNGEE. The V end lost 0 bases, the J end lost 5 bases, and 14 bases lay between the germline ends. The CDR3 region has the DNA TGTGCCAGCAGCGTAGGTCAGGGCGTTCGGACTGAAGCTTTCTTT. Translating it yields CASSVGQGVRTEAFF.

This clone was picked up one time. V and J are TRBV7-6 and TRBJ2-1; 8 bases map to TRBD2. This CDR3 contains 15 residues. CDR1 is SGHVS, CDR2 FNYEAQ, per germline. Unmatched junction bases numbered 8, after V lost 5 bases and J lost 5 bases. The CDR3 nucleotides read TGTGCCAGCAGCCACCCTCTAGCGGGTCACAATGAGCAGTTCTTC. It encodes CASSHPLAGHNEQFF.

The table lists this clone with a count of one. The V gene is TRBV5-1, the J gene TRBJ2-3; no firm D call. In germline, CDR1 is SGHRS, CDR2 YFSETQ. V was pared by 1 base and J by 2 bases, with 8 bases between. This CDR3 contains 14 residues. The CDR3 region has the DNA TGCGCCAGCAGCTTGACCAGAAACACAGATACGCAGTATTTT. This codes for CASSLTRNTDTQYF. Variable domain in full (rest from reference TRBV5-1 and TRBJ2-3): KAGVTQTPRYLIKTRGQQVTLSCSPISGHRSVSWYQQTPGQGLQFLFEYFSETQRNKGNFPGRFSGRQFSNSRSEMNVSTLELGDSALYLCASSLTRNTDTQYFGPGTRLTVL.

The rearrangement uses TRBV9 and TRBJ2-3, with 8 bases lining up with TRBD2. V lost 4 bases, J lost 2 bases, and 6 bases stayed unmatched. This CDR3 is 15 amino acids long. Germline V gives CDR1 SGDLS, CDR2 YYNGEE. The CDR3 sequence: CASSPRTSPTDTQYF. CDR3 DNA sequence: TGTGCCAGCAGCCCTCGGACTAGCCCCACAGATACGCAGTATTTT.

This chain connects TRBV10-3 to TRBJ2-3; no reliable D call. This CDR3 is built from 18 residues. Germline-derived CDR1 and CDR2 are ENHRY and SYGVKD. The V and J ends lost 2 bases and 0 bases respectively, with 18 bases between them. CDR3 region: CAISEGPPVSTSTDTQYF. The CDR3 region has the DNA TGTGCCATCAGTGAGGGGCCCCCCGTGAGCACTAGCACAGATACGCAGTATTTT.

For the CDR3, the DNA is TGTGCCAGCAGTTACGTGAGTTCGGATGGCTACACCTTC. Its translation: CASSYVSSDGYTF. This sequence joins TRBV6-5 and TRBJ1-2; D unclear. CDR3 length equals 13 residues. CDR1 is MNHEY and CDR2 is SVGAGI in the germline V gene. V was trimmed by 2 bases and J by 6 bases, leaving 10 bases between them.

This clone was seen only a few times. V is TRBV7-8 and J is TRBJ1-1; D remains unclear. CDR3 length equals 13 residues. Trimming stripped 8 bases from V and 6 bases from J, with 16 bases between. From germline, CDR1 is SGHVS and CDR2 FQNEAQ. The CDR3 protein is CASGARDAAEAFF. The DNA of the CDR3 is TGTGCCAGCGGAGCTCGAGACGCGGCTGAAGCTTTCTTT.

The chain recombines TRBV11-2 with TRBJ1-5; D call uncertain. Trimming shortened V by 3 bases and J by 6 bases, and 15 bases separated the two germline ends. Germline V gene sequence: CDR1 SGHAT, CDR2 FQNNGV. The CDR3 spans 15 residues. The CDR3 loop is CASSLREGVSQPQHF. The CDR3 nucleotides are TGTGCCAGCAGCTTGCGCGAGGGAGTCAGTCAGCCCCAGCATTTT.

The chain links TRBV28 to TRBJ2-4; 8 bases map to TRBD1. Trimming took 5 bases from V and 5 from J; bases not matched to a gene: 8. The germline V gene has CDR1 MDHEN and CDR2 SYDVKM. The CDR3 covers 15 residues. The CDR3 DNA follows: TGTGCCAGCAGTCCCGGACAGGGAGGTCAAAACATTCAGTACTTC. As protein: CASSPGQGGQNIQYF.

This clone appeared a single time. The chain combines TRBV10-3 with TRBJ2-1; 9 nucleotides agree with TRBD2. V gave up 6 bases and J gave up 9 bases; unmatched junction bases: 9. This CDR3 region has 14 residues. CDR1 is ENHRY and CDR2 is SYGVKD in the germline V gene. CDR3 DNA sequence: TGTGCCATCAGGGAGGGCGGGACTAGCTCTGAGCAGTTCTTC. It yields the protein CAIREGGTSSEQFF.

The chain is built from TRBV6-5 and TRBJ1-2; no firm D call. This CDR3 has 11 residues. V lost 8 bases and J lost 5, with 9 bases in between. CDR1 is MNHEY and CDR2 is SVGAGI in the germline V gene. CDR3: CASGQTYGYTF. The DNA of the CDR3 is TGTGCCAGCGGCCAGACTTATGGCTACACCTTC.

V is TRBV7-9 and J is TRBJ1-4, with 8 bases identical to TRBD1. Germline V gene sequence: CDR1 SEHNR, CDR2 FQNEAQ (reference sequence). The CDR3 length is 15 residues. Trimming at V came to 2 bases and at J to 7 bases, leaving 6 bases not matched to a gene. The CDR3: CASSLKQGGAEKLFF. In DNA form, the CDR3 reads TGTGCCAGCAGCTTAAAACAGGGGGGTGCTGAAAAACTGTTTTTT.

V and J are TRBV28 and TRBJ1-5; D remains unclear. The V end lost 6 bases, the J end lost 7 bases, and 10 bases lay between the germline ends. The CDR3 is made up of 12 amino acids. Per the germline V gene, CDR1 is MDHEN and CDR2 is SYDVKM. The CDR3 region has the DNA TGTGCCAGCAGCCCAGGTAACCAGCCCCAGCATTTT. Translating gives CASSPGNQPQHF.

This clone showed up just a few times. The chain has TRBV30 and TRBJ1-1, with D possibly TRBD1 on 5 matching bases. Trimming pared 7 bases from V and 0 bases from J, leaving 24 bases between. CDR1 and CDR2 (germline): GTSNPN, SVGIG (reference sequence). The CDR3 covers 17 residues. The CDR3: CALRRGGLRPLNTEAFF. For the CDR3, the DNA is TGTGCCTTAAGGAGGGGAGGGCTTCGACCCTTGAACACTGAAGCTTTCTTT.

This clone was recorded a few times. CDR3 sequence reads: CASSQKWANPPNEKLFF. Written as DNA, the CDR3 is TGTGCCAGCAGCCAAAAGTGGGCAAACCCACCTAATGAAAAACTGTTTTTT. The chain links TRBV3-1 (or the pseudogene TRBV3-2) to TRBJ1-4; D unclear. V lost 2 bases and J lost 3, with 16 bases in between. The CDR3 totals 17 residues. Germline V gene data show CDR1 as LGHDT and CDR2 as YNNKEL (reference sequence).

The chain joins TRBV6-1 to TRBJ1-4; D uncertain. Deletions cut 2 bases from V and 8 bases from J, with 3 bases between. From germline, CDR1 is MNHNS and CDR2 SASEGT. The CDR3 extends over 11 amino acids. CDR3 sequence: CASSESEKLFF. The CDR3 nucleotides are TGTGCCAGCAGTGAAAGCGAAAAACTGTTTTTT.

CDR3 in amino acids: CASSPPTGEGRNEQFF. In DNA, the CDR3 is TGTGCCAGCTCACCACCGACAGGGGAGGGCCGGAATGAGCAGTTCTTC. The chain couples TRBV18 to TRBJ2-1, with TRBD1 as a possible D gene (8 bases). Trimming removed 0 bases from V and 7 bases from J, with 16 bases in between. The germline CDR1 and CDR2 sequences are KGHSH and LQKENI. This CDR3 comprises 16 residues. Looking up the rest from reference TRBV18 and TRBJ2-1 gives the full variable domain: NAGVMQNPRHLVRRRGQEARLRCSPMKGHSHVYWYRQLPEEGLKFMVYLQKENIIDESGMPKERFSAEFPKEGPSILRIQQVVRGDSAAYFCASSPPTGEGRNEQFFGPGTRLTVL.

Only one count was recorded for this clone. The gene calls are TRBV7-9 and TRBJ2-1; 9 positions match TRBD2. The CDR3 is 14 amino acids. J was trimmed by 7 bases and V by 5 bases; bases with no gene match: 6. Germline V gene sequence: CDR1 SEHNR, CDR2 FQNEAQ (reference sequence). Here the CDR3 DNA reads TGTGCCAGCAGCCTGGCTAGCGGGAAGAATGAGCAGTTCTTC. Its translation: CASSLASGKNEQFF.

The chain couples TRBV6-5 to TRBJ1-1, with D hard to call. CDR1 and CDR2 from the germline V gene are MNHEY and SVGAGI. This CDR3 contains 13 residues. Trimming pared 8 bases from V and 5 bases from J, leaving 15 bases between. This CDR3 reads CASSGRTWTEAFF. Written as DNA, the CDR3 is TGTGCCAGCTCCGGGAGGACTTGGACTGAAGCTTTCTTT.

The V and J genes are TRBV7-3 and TRBJ2-1; 11 nucleotides agree with TRBD2. The CDR3 totals 14 residues. The junction had 2 bases not matched to a gene; V was cut back by 5 bases and J by 5 bases. Germline CDR1 reads SGHTA; CDR2 reads FQGTGA. Here the CDR3 reads CASSPTSGDNEQFF. The CDR3 nucleotides read TGTGCCAGCAGCCCGACTAGCGGGGACAATGAGCAGTTCTTC.

The chain joins TRBV19 to TRBJ1-1; 8 positions agree with TRBD1. V dropped 5 bases and J dropped 10; count of bases not matched to a gene: 6. Per germline, CDR1 LNHDA and CDR2 SQIVND (reference sequence). This CDR3 spans 12 amino acids. The CDR3 nucleotides read TGTGCCAGTAGTCGGACAGGGAATAGAGCTTTCTTT. Protein: CASSRTGNRAFF. Drawing the rest from reference TRBV19 and TRBJ1-1, the complete variable domain is DGGITQSPKYLFRKEGQNVTLSCEQNLNHDAMYWYRQDPGQGLRLIYYSQIVNDFQKGDIAEGYSVSREKKESFPLTVTSAQKNPTAFYLCASSRTGNRAFFGQGTRLTVV.

The V gene is TRBV3-1 (or the pseudogene TRBV3-2), the J gene TRBJ1-4; D may be TRBD1 (5 bases). Deletions cut 1 base from V and 7 bases from J, with 13 bases between. Germline CDR1 and CDR2: LGHDT and YNNKEL (reference sequence). The CDR3 spans 15 residues. This chain's CDR3 is CASSQGRGGGEKLFF. The CDR3 DNA sequence: TGTGCCAGCAGCCAAGGCCGGGGGGGAGGTGAAAAACTGTTTTTT.

The V gene is TRBV30, the J gene TRBJ1-1; D is possibly TRBD1 (6 bases). V dropped 0 bases and J dropped 7 bases, with 6 bases sitting between them. CDR1 and CDR2 from the germline V gene are GTSNPN and SVGIG (reference sequence). There are 11 residues in the CDR3. DNA for the CDR3: TGTGCCTGGAGTGTAGGGGGTGAAGCTTTCTTT. It yields the protein CAWSVGGEAFF.